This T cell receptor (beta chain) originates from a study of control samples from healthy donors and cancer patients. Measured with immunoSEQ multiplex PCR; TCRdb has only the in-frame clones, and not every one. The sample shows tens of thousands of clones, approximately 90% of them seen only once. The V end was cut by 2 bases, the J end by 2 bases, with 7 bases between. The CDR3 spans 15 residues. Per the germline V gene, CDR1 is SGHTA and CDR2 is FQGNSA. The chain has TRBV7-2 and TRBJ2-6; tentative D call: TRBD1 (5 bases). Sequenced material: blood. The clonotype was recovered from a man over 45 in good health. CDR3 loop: CASSLSRAGANVLTF. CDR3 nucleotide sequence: TGTGCCAGCAGCTTAAGCAGGGCTGGGGCCAACGTCCTGACTTTC.